This T cell receptor beta chain derives from a study of cytomegalovirus exposure and HLA in healthy donors. Study results and limitations: There were 150 to 200 TCR beta chains listed as cytomegalovirus-associated. Most likely, a cluster of highly shared sequence variants arose as a sequencing artifact.

The PCR had 60 Vbeta and 13 Jbeta primers. As originally analysed: Unique TCR beta chains numbered approximately 80 million in a later analysis, with some 9.9 million shared. Profiled with immunoSEQ multiplex PCR; TCRdb holds only in-frame clones, not every one. V and J calls and clone size are as listed in that table; D and trimming were resolved from the DNA. The sample gives 150,000 to 200,000 clones, roughly four fifths of which show up once; 4.5% to 5.5% is in the top ten. Worth noting for this clone: What it binds is not known.

Sequencing input: PBMCs. This receptor was taken from a girl between 5 and 17 years old in good health and CMV-seropositive.

CDR3 coding DNA: TGTGCCAGCAGTGAAGACGGTAGGGGTATGGAGACCCAGTACTTC. Its translation is CASSEDGRGMETQYF. The rearrangement joins TRBV6-1 to TRBJ2-5; perhaps TRBD1 as D (5 bases). CDR1 MNHNS and CDR2 SASEGT come from the germline V gene. The CDR3 spans 15 residues. Trimming took off 1 base at V and 5 bases at J, with 14 bases between the two ends.